Sequencing of this T cell receptor (beta chain) was carried out in a study of blood T cell repertoires in COVID-19. Turning to the study itself: Samples of COVID-19 (acute and convalescent) were obtained from the United States, Italy and Spain. In each case, the material was cDNA or gDNA derived from T cells, B-cell-depleted T cells, or PBMCs.

The V and J ends lost 6 bases and 6 bases, in that order; junction bases with no gene match: 8. The CDR3 is made up of 15 amino acids. Germline lookup yields CDR1 SGHNT and CDR2 YENEEA. Authors' methods: Estimation of nucleated cell counts was performed using reference gene primer amplification. Sequencing was performed with immunoSEQ multiplex PCR; in TCRdb, only in-frame clones are kept and a portion is missing. V, J and clone size derive from that table, while D and trimming were established from the DNA sequence. The sample contains 75,000 to 100,000 clones, around 80% of which appear only once. The source of this sequence is a woman aged 80 or over with acute or convalescent COVID-19. The sample taken for sequencing was peripheral blood. The rearrangement joins TRBV11-3 to TRBJ2-1, with 10 nucleotides matching TRBD2. CDR3 DNA sequence: TGTGCCAGCAGTTTCAGACTAGCGGGCCTCAATGAGCAGTTCTTC. Protein: CASSFRLAGLNEQFF.